A single T cell receptor beta chain is shown here with its context. Its matching antigen is unknown. The record originates from a study of cytomegalovirus exposure and HLA in healthy donors. It was with 60 Vbeta and 13 Jbeta primers that the PCR ran. Repertoires were generated with immunoSEQ multiplex PCR, while TCRdb's copy carries only in-frame clones and drops some. The profile covers roughly 120,000 clones, with 65% to 80% appearing a single time and 4% to 5.5% taken by the ten largest. General observations from the study: More than 15,000 TCR beta sequences were associated with HLA alleles at 0.05 false discovery rate in a later analysis.

Germline values: CDR1 SGHVS, CDR2 FQNEAQ. The CDR3 runs to 15 residues. V was trimmed by 5 bases and J by 6 bases, leaving 16 bases between them. Sequenced sample: PBMCs. The receptor was derived from a man aged 30 to 45 in good health and CMV-seropositive. J is TRBJ2-2 and V is TRBV7-8; a weak D match, TRBD2 (5 bases). This chain's CDR3 is CASSIRDLGAGELFF. CDR3 bases: TGTGCCAGCAGCATACGGGATCTAGGCGCCGGGGAGCTGTTTTTT.